Listed below are T cell receptor beta chains from one sample, sequenced in a study of beta chain features in type 1 diabetes. Using immunoSEQ multiplex PCR, the repertoire was profiled, and TCRdb retains in-frame clones only, with some absent. The sample holds more than 140,000 clones, around a tenth seen once. Input material: central memory CD4+ T cells from blood. The receptor set was obtained from a woman aged 40 to 50 in good health. CDR3s include the opening cysteine and the closing phenylalanine or tryptophan. Each record gives: D gene, J gene, V gene, clone size, CDR3 protein, CDR3 DNA. D genes are given only for firm matches. Size values are once, few and many counts, or a class for expanded clones, and some rows have none.

.	TRBJ1-4	TRBV7-9	.	CASSLDTTNEKLFF	TGTGCCAGCAGCCTGGACACAACTAATGAAAAACTGTTTTTT
TRBD1	TRBJ1-5	TRBV2	.	CASRAGTDHQPQHF	TGTGCCAGCAGGGCCGGGACAGACCATCAGCCCCAGCATTTT
.	TRBJ1-4	TRBV19	.	CASKLGAENEKLFF	TGTGCCTCCAAGTTGGGGGCCGAGAATGAAAAACTGTTTTTT
.	TRBJ2-7	TRBV28	few	CASTPGQRDEQYF	TGTGCCAGCACCCCCGGACAGAGGGACGAGCAGTACTTC
.	TRBJ1-5	TRBV4-3	many	CASSQDWLGNQPQHF	TGCGCCAGCAGCCAAGATTGGCTTGGCAATCAGCCCCAGCATTTT
.	TRBJ2-4	TRBV7-2	few	CASSSAFTGIPGLDIQYF	TGTGCCAGCAGCTCGGCCTTCACCGGGATCCCAGGCCTGGACATTCAGTACTTC
TRBD1	TRBJ1-4	TRBV25-1	.	CASSELEDREKLFF	TGTGCCAGCAGTGAATTGGAGGACAGGGAAAAACTGTTTTTT
TRBD1	TRBJ1-5	TRBV6-6	few	CASTTGTGDNQPQHF	TGTGCCAGCACCACCGGGACAGGGGACAATCAGCCCCAGCATTTT
.	TRBJ1-1	TRBV5-1	.	CASSRVGGTEAFF	TGCGCCAGCAGCCGGGTGGGGGGTACTGAAGCTTTCTTT
.	TRBJ1-2	TRBV2	.	CASSEVAGNYGYTF	TGTGCCAGCAGTGAAGTGGCAGGGAACTATGGCTACACCTTC
TRBD1	TRBJ2-1	TRBV19	.	CASRPGQGVLPSYNEQFF	TGTGCCAGTAGGCCTGGACAGGGGGTTCTCCCCTCCTACAATGAGCAGTTCTTC
TRBD2	TRBJ2-7	TRBV27	.	CASSPRAPGLAGNYEQYF	TGTGCCAGCAGCCCCAGAGCACCAGGACTAGCGGGTAACTACGAGCAGTACTTC
.	TRBJ2-3	TRBV7-2	.	CASSPLWEGGDTQYF	TGTGCCAGCAGCCCCCTGTGGGAAGGGGGAGATACGCAGTATTTT
TRBD1	TRBJ1-1	TRBV27	few	CASSPGQVGTEAFF	TGTGCCAGCAGCCCCGGACAGGTCGGCACTGAAGCTTTCTTT
.	TRBJ1-6	TRBV4-3	.	CASSQGLSDSPLHF	TGCGCCAGCAGCCAAGGACTGTCAGATTCACCCCTCCACTTT
TRBD2	TRBJ2-1	TRBV5-1	few	CASSPRTSGGARYNEQFF	TGCGCCAGCAGCCCCCGGACTAGCGGGGGGGCCAGGTACAATGAGCAGTTCTTC
.	TRBJ1-1	TRBV7-9	.	CASQFGNTEAFF	TGTGCCAGCCAATTCGGGAACACTGAAGCTTTCTTT
TRBD2	TRBJ2-5	TRBV7-2	few	CASSPGLAGRETQYF	TGCGCCAGCAGCCCGGGACTAGCGGGGCGGGAGACCCAGTACTTC
.	TRBJ1-6	TRBV5-4	few	CASSSTPTRRDSPLHF	TGTGCCAGCAGCTCAACACCAACGAGGCGGGATTCACCCCTCCACTTT
.	TRBJ2-3	TRBV14	.	CASSQAGATDTQYF	TGTGCCAGCAGCCAAGCCGGAGCGACAGATACGCAGTATTTT
.	TRBJ2-1	TRBV11-2	few	CASSLGGAGSSYNEQFF	TGTGCCAGCAGCCTCGGAGGGGCGGGGAGCTCCTACAATGAGCAGTTCTTC
TRBD1	TRBJ2-5	TRBV7-2	few	CASSLDTGGKTQYF	TGTGCCAGCAGCTTAGACACAGGGGGAAAGACCCAGTACTTC
.	TRBJ2-3	TRBV5-1	.	CASSGGLSTDTQYF	TGCGCCAGCAGCGGGGGACTTAGCACAGATACGCAGTATTTT
.	TRBJ2-3	TRBV27	many	CASSPTSEGRTQYF	TGTGCCAGCAGTCCGACTAGTGAGGGTAGAACGCAGTATTTT
TRBD1	TRBJ2-5	TRBV28	few	CASRPGTGAYQETQYF	TGTGCCAGCAGACCCGGGACAGGCGCTTACCAAGAGACCCAGTACTTC
.	TRBJ2-1	TRBV2	few	CASSYMSSYNEQFF	TGTGCCAGCAGTTATATGAGCTCCTACAATGAGCAGTTCTTC
.	TRBJ2-7	TRBV21-1	.	CASTRDRRYEQYF	TGTGCCAGCACCCGGGACAGGCGGTACGAGCAGTACTTC
TRBD1	TRBJ1-2	TRBV11-2	few	CASSLGTGTAYGYTF	TGTGCCAGCAGCCTAGGTACCGGGACAGCTTATGGCTACACCTTC
.	TRBJ1-2	TRBV9	.	CASSVVQVYGYTF	TGTGCCAGCAGCGTAGTACAGGTCTATGGCTACACCTTC
.	TRBJ1-4	TRBV7-9	few	CASSLGGGNEKLFF	TGTGCCAGCAGCTTAGGTGGGGGGAATGAAAAACTGTTTTTT
TRBD1	TRBJ2-1	TRBV19	few	CASSIEGTGVYNEQFF	TGTGCCAGTAGTATAGAGGGGACAGGGGTCTACAATGAGCAGTTCTTC
.	TRBJ1-5	TRBV28	few	CATCEPGGGANQPQHF	TGTGCCACTTGCGAACCGGGAGGCGGAGCAAATCAGCCCCAGCATTTT
TRBD1	TRBJ1-4	TRBV7-9	.	CASSGTGGEKLFF	TGTGCCAGCAGCGGGACAGGGGGTGAAAAACTGTTTTTT
.	TRBJ1-5	TRBV5-4	few	CASSYPSPGGQPQHF	TGTGCCAGCAGCTACCCCTCCCCCGGTGGTCAGCCCCAGCATTTT
TRBD1	TRBJ1-5	TRBV6-5	many	CASRSLTGSGQPQHF	TGTGCCAGCAGATCTTTGACAGGGAGTGGTCAGCCCCAGCATTTT
TRBD2	TRBJ2-5	TRBV9	.	CASSVDTSGGETQYF	TGTGCCAGCAGCGTAGACACTAGCGGGGGGGAGACCCAGTACTTC
.	TRBJ1-1	TRBV7-2	few	CASSPRQANTEAFF	TGTGCCAGCAGCCCCCGACAGGCTAACACTGAAGCTTTCTTT
.	TRBJ1-3	TRBV5-6	.	CASSPGPSSGNTIYF	TGTGCCAGCAGCCCTGGGCCAAGCTCTGGAAACACCATATATTTT
.	TRBJ2-5	TRBV10-3	.	CAISRQRQETQYF	TGTGCCATCAGCCGACAGCGTCAAGAGACCCAGTACTTC
TRBD2	TRBJ2-1	TRBV28	few	CASVAGGFGEQFF	TGTGCCAGCGTGGCGGGGGGGTTCGGGGAGCAGTTCTTC
.	TRBJ1-2	TRBV7-9	many	CASSLGDMMSYGYTF	TGTGCCAGCAGCTTAGGGGACATGATGTCGTATGGCTACACCTTC
TRBD1	TRBJ1-2	TRBV7-9	.	CASSFDRDNYGYTF	TGTGCCAGCAGCTTTGACAGGGACAACTATGGCTACACCTTC
TRBD1	TRBJ1-1	TRBV29-1	.	CSVQDRVNTEAFF	TGCAGCGTTCAGGACAGGGTGAACACTGAAGCTTTCTTT
TRBD1	TRBJ2-1	TRBV6-5	few	CASSSGQGLSNEQFF	TGTGCCAGCAGTTCGGGACAGGGGCTGAGCAATGAGCAGTTCTTC
TRBD1	TRBJ1-2	TRBV25-1	.	CASSERTGNYGYTF	TGTGCCAGCAGTGAACGGACAGGCAACTATGGCTACACCTTC
.	TRBJ2-2	TRBV2	.	CASKDRISTGELFF	TGTGCCAGCAAAGACAGGATTTCGACCGGGGAGCTGTTTTTT
.	TRBJ2-1	TRBV5-4	many	CASSLVGARSEQFF	TGTGCCAGCAGCTTGGTGGGGGCTAGAAGTGAGCAGTTCTTC